Below are 12 T cell receptor beta chains sequenced from a single sample in a study of T cell responses to AZD1222 COVID-19 vaccine. Sequencing was performed with immunoSEQ multiplex PCR; in TCRdb, only in-frame clones are kept and a portion is missing. The sample records about 150,000 clones, over 85% being singletons. The material sequenced was peripheral blood, taken on day 0 of AZD1222 vaccination. These receptors were collected from an adult in good health.

The chain is built from TRBV5-4 and TRBJ1-1; D gene ambiguous. Trimming stripped 2 bases from V and 1 base from J, with 6 bases between. Germline CDR1 and CDR2: SGHNT and YYREEE (reference sequence). The CDR3 has 13 amino acids. CDR3 amino acids: CASSFRQNTEAFF. As DNA, the CDR3 is TGTGCCAGCAGCTTCCGACAGAACACTGAAGCTTTCTTT.

The chain joins TRBV4-1 to TRBJ2-7; D is perhaps TRBD2 (5 bases). The V end lost 3 bases, the J end lost 2 bases, and 8 bases lay between the germline ends. Germline V gives CDR1 MGHRA, CDR2 YSYEKL. The CDR3 loop spans 13 amino acids. CDR3 nucleotides: TGCGCCAGCAGCCACCCCGGGACCTACGAGCAGTACTTC. Translation: CASSHPGTYEQYF.

This chain links TRBV24-1 with TRBJ2-7; D remains unclear. Trimming stripped 2 bases from V and 2 bases from J, with 18 bases between. Looked up from germline, CDR1 is KGHDR and CDR2 is SFDVKD. The CDR3 has 17 amino acids. CDR3 nucleotides: TGTGCCACCAGTGATTCGCCCCTAGGGCAGCAAGCCTACGAGCAGTACTTC. It is translated as CATSDSPLGQQAYEQYF.

CDR3 in amino acids: CASSPGQVNEQYF. CDR3 sequence (DNA): TGTGCCAGCTCACCAGGGCAGGTCAACGAGCAGTACTTC. V is TRBV18 and J is TRBJ2-7; no firm D call. V was cut by 2 bases and J by 5 bases, with 10 bases left in between. The germline CDR1 and CDR2 sequences are KGHSH and LQKENI. This CDR3 is 13 amino acids long.

This sequence joins TRBV7-3 and TRBJ2-3; D is unclear. Germline CDR1 SGHTA, CDR2 FQGTGA. The CDR3 is 15 residues long. Trimming took 2 bases from V and 0 from J, leaving 9 bases between them. In DNA form, the CDR3 reads TGTGCCAGCAGCTTATTAGGAACTAGCACAGATACGCAGTATTTT. Residues: CASSLLGTSTDTQYF.

The chain uses TRBV3-1 (or the pseudogene TRBV3-2) and TRBJ2-5; 7 bases align to TRBD1. The CDR3 extends over 18 amino acids. CDR1 is LGHDT, CDR2 YNNKEL, per germline (reference sequence). With 2 bases clipped from V and 4 bases from J, the junction kept 16 bases outside the gene matches. CDR3 in DNA: TGTGCCAGCAGCCAAATGAGGGGAAGGGGGCCCTTAAGAGAGACCCAGTACTTC. This gives the protein CASSQMRGRGPLRETQYF.

The gene calls are TRBV9 and TRBJ2-7; TRBD2 matches 14 bases. The germline V gene has CDR1 SGDLS and CDR2 YYNGEE. The V and J ends lost 3 bases and 6 bases, in that order; junction bases with no gene match: 8. The CDR3 is made up of 16 amino acids. CDR3 sequence: CASSGGGGLAGAEQYF. The CDR3 coding sequence is TGTGCCAGCAGCGGAGGGGGGGGACTAGCGGGAGCCGAGCAGTACTTC.

This clone was observed once. The chain is built from TRBV11-2 and TRBJ2-3; TRBD2 aligns across 10 bases. Germline V CDR1 and CDR2: SGHAT, FQNNGV. The V gene end was trimmed by 5 bases and the J gene end by 0 bases; junction bases not matched to a gene: 2. This CDR3 comprises 15 residues. The CDR3 nucleotides read TGTGCCAGCAGCCAACTAGCGGGGAGCACAGATACGCAGTATTTT. Encoded protein: CASSQLAGSTDTQYF.

V gene TRBV29-1 combines with J gene TRBJ2-7, with a possible D match to TRBD1 (6 bases). Germline V gene sequence: CDR1 SQVTM, CDR2 ANQGSEA. V lost 3 bases, J lost 7 bases, and 16 bases lay in between. The CDR3 has 13 amino acids. Here the CDR3 DNA reads TGCAGCGTTGAGGGGCAGGGGTTGGGAGAGCAGTACTTC. This encodes CSVEGQGLGEQYF.

The V call is TRBV7-9, the J call TRBJ2-3; 12 bases line up with TRBD2. Germline assignment: CDR1 SEHNR and CDR2 FQNEAQ (reference sequence). The CDR3 extends over 17 amino acids. V shed 4 bases, J shed 3 bases, and the junction held 8 bases outside the gene matches. CDR3 loop: CASSSGLAGSTTDTQYF. As DNA, the CDR3 is TGTGCCAGCAGCTCAGGACTAGCGGGGAGCACGACAGATACGCAGTATTTT.

The chain combines TRBV6-5 with TRBJ2-2; D perhaps matches TRBD2 (6 bases). CDR1 and CDR2 (germline): MNHEY, SVGAGI. With 6 bases removed from V and 0 bases from J, the gap between germline ends came to 11 bases. The CDR3 loop spans 15 amino acids. CDR3 nucleotide sequence: TGTGCCAGCAGGTCAGCGGGTTCGAACACCGGGGAGCTGTTTTTT. Amino acids: CASRSAGSNTGELFF.

This chain uses TRBV5-8 with TRBJ2-1, with 14 nucleotides matching TRBD2. With 1 base clipped from V and 5 bases from J, the junction kept 5 bases outside the gene matches. Germline V CDR1 and CDR2: SGHTS, YDEGEE. The CDR3 contains 17 residues. The CDR3 here is CASSLMTSGRADNEQFF. CDR3 bases: TGTGCCAGCAGCTTGATGACTAGCGGGAGGGCGGACAATGAGCAGTTCTTC.